One sample yielded the 4 T cell receptor beta chains listed below, sequenced in a study of blood T cell repertoires in COVID-19. The protocol was immunoSEQ multiplex PCR, while the TCRdb copy is restricted to in-frame clones and leaves out a portion. The table shows under 250,000 clones, with roughly 84% occurring only once. The sequencing sample was made of peripheral blood. These TCRs come from a man between 50 and 59 years old with active or convalescent COVID-19.

The rearrangement uses TRBV6-2 or TRBV6-3 and TRBJ2-7; D possibly corresponds to TRBD2 (6 bases). Trimming took 2 bases from V and 7 from J, leaving 6 bases between them. There are 11 residues in the CDR3. Germline loops: CDR1 MNHEY, CDR2 SVGEGT. CDR3 sequence: CASSYGGEQYF. Written as DNA, the CDR3 is TGTGCCAGCAGTTACGGGGGGGAGCAGTACTTC.

This clone has just one count. V and J are TRBV6-5 and TRBJ1-4; a weak D match, TRBD1 (5 bases). With 6 bases removed from V and 7 bases from J, the gap between germline ends came to 15 bases. The length of the CDR3 is 14 residues. CDR1 MNHEY and CDR2 SVGAGI come from the germline V gene. The CDR3 DNA follows: TGTGCCAGCAGCCCCGGGGGGGGGACTGAAAAACTGTTTTTT. This translates into CASSPGGGTEKLFF.

The chain combines TRBV2 with TRBJ1-1, with a weak D call TRBD1 (6 bases). Germline V gene data show CDR1 as SNHLY and CDR2 as FYNNEI. The CDR3 loop spans 12 amino acids. V was shortened by 9 bases and J by 2 bases, with 10 bases between the two germline ends. The CDR3: CARGTFNTEAFF. In nucleotides, the CDR3 is TGTGCCAGAGGGACATTTAACACTGAAGCTTTCTTT.

J is TRBJ1-6 and V is TRBV15; 7 nucleotides line up with TRBD1. The CDR3 length is 15 residues. Trimming cost V 5 bases and J 6 bases; bases outside gene matches: 7. The germline gives CDR1 LNHNV, CDR2 YYDKDF (reference sequence). The CDR3 protein is CATSAQQGSNSPLHF. The CDR3 region has the DNA TGTGCCACCAGCGCCCAACAGGGGAGTAATTCACCCCTCCACTTT.